The clone carrying this T cell receptor (beta chain) was detected once. The antigen is not known. 13 Jbeta primers and 60 Vbeta primers were used for the PCR. Clones were sequenced by immunoSEQ multiplex PCR, and TCRdb holds only the in-frame ones, with some missing. The sample lists around 94,000 clones; roughly three quarters were seen once. This specimen belongs to a study of cytomegalovirus exposure and HLA in healthy donors. Study findings and constraints: Highly shared sequence variants in one cluster were likely a sequencing artifact. Most of the TCR beta V segments (in an earlier analysis) were productive either about 87% or about 30% of the time. In a later analysis, common viral pathogens appeared linked to several of the most significant clusters.

The sample taken for sequencing was PBMCs. The origin of this receptor is a woman aged 55-69 years in good health and CMV-seropositive.

CDR3 DNA sequence: TGTGCCAGCAGCGGCGGGGGAACTTCCCCACCCATTCAGTATTTT. Protein sequence: CASSGGGTSPPIQYF. The chain combines TRBV13 with TRBJ2-3; 7 nucleotides align to TRBD2. Losses at the gene ends were 5 bases for V and 12 bases for J; bases not matched to a gene: 17. The germline CDR1 and CDR2 sequences are PRHDT and FYEKMQ (reference sequence). The CDR3 is 15 amino acids.